Below are 26 T cell receptor beta chains sequenced from a single sample in a study of shared clonotypes between healthy human individuals. Repertoires were generated with immunoSEQ multiplex PCR, while TCRdb's copy carries only in-frame clones and drops some. This sample has around 990,000 clones, with roughly 77% found just once. The sample taken for sequencing was memory CD4+ T cells from PBMCs. Stated subset: CD45RA-negative fraction. All receptors derive from a man younger than 30 in good health. Some clones in this sample may be carry-over from other donors' samples.

The chain recombines TRBV25-1 with TRBJ2-1; D tentatively reads TRBD1 or TRBD2 (6 bases each). CDR1 and CDR2 from the germline V gene are MGHDK and SYGVNS. This CDR3 region has 17 residues. V was trimmed by 3 bases and J by 4 bases, leaving 19 bases between them. In nucleotides, the CDR3 is TGTGCCAGCAGTGATCCCCCAGCGGAGGGGGTATACAATGAGCAGTTCTTC. Translating it yields CASSDPPAEGVYNEQFF. Based on the CDR3 plus reference TRBV25-1 and TRBJ2-1, the full variable domain is EADIYQTPRYLVIGTGKKITLECSQTMGHDKMYWYQQDPGMELHLIHYSYGVNSTEKGDLSSESTVSRIRTEHFPLTLESARPSHTSQYLCASSDPPAEGVYNEQFFGPGTRLTVL.

The J gene is TRBJ1-1, the V gene TRBV29-1; D is perhaps TRBD1 (5 bases). V was cut by 1 base and J by 2 bases, with 17 bases left in between. This CDR3 region has 16 residues. CDR1 is SQVTM and CDR2 is ANQGSEA in the germline V gene. The CDR3 region is CSVEGAGWRLNTEAFF. The DNA for the CDR3 is TGCAGCGTTGAAGGGGCAGGGTGGAGGCTTAACACTGAAGCTTTCTTT.

V is TRBV6-6 and J is TRBJ1-2; TRBD1 aligns across 8 bases. Looked up from germline, CDR1 is MNHNY and CDR2 is SVGAGI (reference sequence). The V and J ends lost 5 bases and 0 bases, in that order; junction bases with no gene match: 5. This CDR3 has 15 amino acids. In nucleotides, the CDR3 is TGTGCCAGCAGTCCTCGACAGGGGACTAACTATGGCTACACCTTC. Translated, it gives CASSPRQGTNYGYTF.

This clone was counted between two and nine times. In nucleotides, the CDR3 is TGTGCCACCACGGCCCACTTAGCGGGGGAAGATACGCAGTATTTT. Translated, it gives CATTAHLAGEDTQYF. V usage is TRBV10-3 and J usage is TRBJ2-3; 9 bases are shared with TRBD2. Germline CDR1 is ENHRY and CDR2 is SYGVKD. The CDR3 is 15 amino acids. Trimming removed 10 bases from V and 5 bases from J; junction bases left unmatched: 13.

The chain has TRBV5-8 and TRBJ1-4; 7 positions agree with TRBD1. With V trimmed by 3 bases and J by 4 bases, 3 bases remained unmatched. Germline CDR1 is SGHTS and CDR2 is YDEGEE. The CDR3 runs to 14 residues. The CDR3 loop is CASSWDSLNEKLFF. CDR3 nucleotides: TGTGCCAGCAGCTGGGACAGCCTTAATGAAAAACTGTTTTTT. Full variable domain (remainder filled in from reference TRBV5-8 and TRBJ1-4): EAGVTQSPTHLIKTRGQQATLRCSPISGHTSVYWYQQALGLGLQFLLWYDEGEERNRGNFPPRFSGRQFPNYSSELNVNALELEDSALYLCASSWDSLNEKLFFGSGTQLSVL.

This chain uses TRBV14 with TRBJ1-1; D remains ambiguous. This CDR3 is built from 13 residues. V dropped 4 bases and J dropped 10 bases, with 16 bases sitting between them. Germline CDR1 SGHDN, CDR2 FVKESK. Written as DNA, the CDR3 is TGTGCCAGCAGCCTCTGTACAGCTCGGCGAGCTTTCTTT. Its protein is CASSLCTARRAFF.

V gene TRBV30 combines with J gene TRBJ2-2, with 7 positions matching TRBD2. The V gene's germline CDR1 is GTSNPN and CDR2 SVGIG (reference sequence). The junction had 10 bases not matched to a gene; V was cut back by 1 base and J by 5 bases. The CDR3 extends over 16 amino acids. CDR3 loop: CAWSARFPGGTGELFF. The CDR3 region has the DNA TGTGCCTGGAGTGCCCGTTTCCCGGGAGGAACCGGGGAGCTGTTTTTT.

There are a few counts of this clone. The V call is TRBV5-1, the J call TRBJ2-1; D is unresolved. The CDR3 spans 14 residues. Per germline, CDR1 SGHRS and CDR2 YFSETQ. V was cut by 0 bases and J by 3 bases, with 7 bases left in between. The CDR3 protein is CASSLGNNYNEQFF. The CDR3 coding sequence is TGCGCCAGCAGCTTGGGGAACAACTACAATGAGCAGTTCTTC.

The gene calls are TRBV10-2 and TRBJ1-1; D is uncertain. The germline CDR1 and CDR2 sequences are WSHSY and SAAADI. The CDR3 runs to 11 residues. The ends were cut back, 6 bases at V and 2 bases at J, with 4 bases in the middle. CDR3 region: CASRANTEAFF. CDR3 bases: TGCGCCAGCAGGGCAAACACTGAAGCTTTCTTT.

The chain links TRBV7-9 to TRBJ1-4; D may be TRBD1 (6 bases). Germline V gives CDR1 SEHNR, CDR2 FQNEAQ (reference sequence). The CDR3 spans 15 residues. Trimming took 4 bases from V and 5 from J, leaving 14 bases between them. CDR3 sequence: CASSSSGVRNEKLFF. CDR3 bases: TGTGCCAGCAGCTCATCAGGGGTTCGGAATGAAAAACTGTTTTTT.

This clone was recorded once. The chain links TRBV27 to TRBJ2-1; 7 bases line up with TRBD1. This CDR3 is built from 13 residues. Germline V gene data show CDR1 as MNHEY and CDR2 as SMNVEV (reference sequence). The junction had 4 bases not matched to a gene; V was cut back by 4 bases and J by 7 bases. The CDR3 nucleotides are TGTGCCAGCAGTTCCTACAGGGGTAATGAGCAGTTCTTC. This gives the protein CASSSYRGNEQFF.

The rearrangement links TRBV2 to TRBJ2-5; D is unresolved. Germline assignment: CDR1 SNHLY and CDR2 FYNNEI. CDR3 length: 15 residues. Trimming removed 1 base from V and 5 bases from J, with 14 bases in between. As DNA, the CDR3 is TGTGCCAGCAGTGAAGGCTCGGCTGCGCTGGAGACCCAGTACTTC. It translates to CASSEGSAALETQYF.

The V call is TRBV6-1, the J call TRBJ1-4; no definite D call. The CDR3 has 16 residues. Germline loops: CDR1 MNHNS, CDR2 SASEGT. V lost 1 base to trimming and J lost 7 bases, with 16 bases between them. This CDR3 reads CASSEGLGSRAEKLFF. The CDR3 DNA is TGTGCCAGCAGTGAAGGCTTGGGCAGCCGGGCTGAAAAACTGTTTTTT.

This chain joins TRBV7-9 and TRBJ1-2, with 8 bases matching TRBD1. V lost 3 bases, J lost 6 bases, and 12 bases stayed unmatched. The CDR3 is made up of 16 amino acids. Per germline, CDR1 SEHNR and CDR2 FQNEAQ (reference sequence). CDR3 in amino acids: CASSLGGIWTGNGYTF. The CDR3, as DNA: TGTGCCAGCAGCTTGGGGGGGATTTGGACAGGGAATGGCTACACCTTC.

The chain joins TRBV10-3 to TRBJ1-2; D gene uncertain. The CDR3 spans 13 residues. Trimming took off 8 bases at V and 2 bases at J, with 12 bases between the two ends. CDR1 ENHRY and CDR2 SYGVKD come from the germline V gene. CDR3 DNA sequence: TGTGCCATCGAGGATTCTCCAAACTATGGCTACACCTTC. Amino acids: CAIEDSPNYGYTF.

In DNA form, the CDR3 reads TGCGCCAGCAGTGAGTCAAGGACCCAAGAGACCCAGTACTTC. Residues: CASSESRTQETQYF. The J gene is TRBJ2-5, the V gene TRBV10-2; D unclear. The CDR3 spans 14 residues. V dropped 0 bases and J dropped 1 base, with 6 bases sitting between them. CDR1 is WSHSY, CDR2 SAAADI, per germline.

This sequence joins TRBV5-1 and TRBJ2-5; D not resolved. The CDR3 loop spans 14 amino acids. Per the germline V gene, CDR1 is SGHRS and CDR2 is YFSETQ. V was shortened by 0 bases and J by 5 bases, with 11 bases between the two germline ends. The CDR3 is CASSLGFEKETQYF. CDR3 nucleotides: TGCGCCAGCAGCTTGGGTTTCGAGAAGGAGACCCAGTACTTC. Complete variable domain (other parts from reference TRBV5-1 and TRBJ2-5): KAGVTQTPRYLIKTRGQQVTLSCSPISGHRSVSWYQQTPGQGLQFLFEYFSETQRNKGNFPGRFSGRQFSNSRSEMNVSTLELGDSALYLCASSLGFEKETQYFGPGTRLLVL.

The V and J genes are TRBV11-2 and TRBJ2-7; D unresolved. V was cut by 5 bases and J by 0 bases, with 8 bases left in between. CDR3 length: 13 residues. Germline values: CDR1 SGHAT, CDR2 FQNNGV. The CDR3 here is CASSGLSSYEQYF. The CDR3 nucleotides read TGTGCCAGCAGCGGTCTGAGCTCCTACGAGCAGTACTTC.

The sample holds many counts of this clone. The J gene is TRBJ1-5, the V gene TRBV4-1; D is unresolved. The CDR3 runs to 16 residues. Germline loops: CDR1 MGHRA, CDR2 YSYEKL. Deletions cut 0 bases from V and 1 base from J, with 10 bases between. The CDR3 sequence: CASSQDGGWSNQPQHF. CDR3 nucleotide sequence: TGCGCCAGCAGCCAAGATGGAGGTTGGAGCAATCAGCCCCAGCATTTT.

V gene TRBV11-3 combines with J gene TRBJ2-7; 7 positions agree with TRBD2. Trimming cost V 2 bases and J 4 bases; bases outside gene matches: 14. Germline V gives CDR1 SGHNT, CDR2 YENEEA. CDR3 length: 17 amino acids. The CDR3 reads CASSLLLGRGSYYEQYF. CDR3 DNA sequence: TGTGCCAGCAGCTTACTGTTAGGGCGGGGGTCTTATTACGAGCAGTACTTC.

This clone was seen a handful of times. This sequence joins TRBV28 and TRBJ1-5, with TRBD1 matching 8 bases. Germline CDR1 MDHEN, CDR2 SYDVKM. This CDR3 comprises 15 residues. The V and J ends lost 5 bases and 5 bases, in that order; junction bases with no gene match: 8. In DNA, the CDR3 is TGTGCCAGCAGTACAGGACAGGGCCTCCATCAGCCCCAGCATTTT. Its protein product is CASSTGQGLHQPQHF.

CDR3 in amino acids: CASSKGTGVQGGLAKNIQYF. CDR3 DNA sequence: TGTGCCAGCAGCAAAGGAACCGGGGTTCAGGGTGGGCTAGCCAAAAACATTCAGTACTTC. The chain employs TRBV21-1 and TRBJ2-4. TRBV21-1 is recorded as a pseudogene. CDR3 size: 20 residues.

This clone was picked up one time. This chain joins TRBV28 and TRBJ2-2, with D uncertain. The germline V and J ends were trimmed by 1 base and 7 bases, with 13 bases remaining between them. The CDR3 consists of 15 residues. Germline assignment: CDR1 MDHEN and CDR2 SYDVKM. CDR3 protein: CASSLYRLVGGELFF. In DNA, the CDR3 is TGTGCCAGCAGTTTATATAGGCTAGTTGGCGGGGAGCTGTTTTTT. Looking up the rest from reference TRBV28 and TRBJ2-2 gives the full variable domain: DVKVTQSSRYLVKRTGEKVFLECVQDMDHENMFWYRQDPGLGLRLIYFSYDVKMKEKGDIPEGYSVSREKKERFSLILESASTNQTSMYLCASSLYRLVGGELFFGEGSRLTVL.

The J gene is TRBJ2-2, the V gene TRBV18; no definite D call. Deletions cut 2 bases from V and 8 bases from J, with 6 bases between. CDR1 and CDR2 (germline): KGHSH, LQKENI. This CDR3 contains 12 residues. CDR3 DNA: TGTGCCAGCTCACCATACAGTGGGGAGCTGTTTTTT. This gives the protein CASSPYSGELFF.

The CDR3 region is CATYTSPTVSGNTIYF. CDR3 DNA: TGTGCCACCTACACATCACCGACCGTCTCTGGAAACACCATATATTTT. The chain is built from TRBV28 and TRBJ1-3; D unresolved. Trimming took 10 bases from V and 0 from J, leaving 19 bases between them. The length of the CDR3 is 16 residues. The V gene's germline CDR1 is MDHEN and CDR2 SYDVKM.

The chain carries TRBV7-9 and TRBJ2-7; 7 positions agree with TRBD1. Trimming took 6 bases from V and 5 from J; bases not matched to a gene: 4. Germline V gene sequence: CDR1 SEHNR, CDR2 FQNEAQ (reference sequence). The CDR3 has 12 amino acids. CDR3 loop: CASSYTGDEQYF. CDR3 DNA sequence: TGTGCCAGCAGTTATACAGGGGACGAGCAGTACTTC.